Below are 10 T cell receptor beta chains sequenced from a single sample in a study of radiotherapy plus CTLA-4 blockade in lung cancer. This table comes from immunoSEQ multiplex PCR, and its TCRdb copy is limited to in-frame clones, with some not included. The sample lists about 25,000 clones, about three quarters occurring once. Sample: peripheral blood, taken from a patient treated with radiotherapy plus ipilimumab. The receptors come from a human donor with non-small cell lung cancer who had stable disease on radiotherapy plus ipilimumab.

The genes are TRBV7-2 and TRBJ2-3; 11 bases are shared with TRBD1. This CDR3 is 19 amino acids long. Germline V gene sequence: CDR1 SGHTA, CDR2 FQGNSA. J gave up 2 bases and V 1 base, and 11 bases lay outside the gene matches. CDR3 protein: CASSLVSGQGVNPTDTQYF. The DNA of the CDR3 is TGTGCCAGCAGCTTAGTGTCGGGACAGGGGGTCAACCCCACAGATACGCAGTATTTT.

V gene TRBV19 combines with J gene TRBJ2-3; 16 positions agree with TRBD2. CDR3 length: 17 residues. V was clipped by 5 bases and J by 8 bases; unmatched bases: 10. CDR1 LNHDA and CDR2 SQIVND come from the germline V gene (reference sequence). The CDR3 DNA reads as TGTGCCAGTAGTCCGGGACTAGCGGGAGGGCCGAGGCGTACGCAGTATTTT. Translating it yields CASSPGLAGGPRRTQYF.

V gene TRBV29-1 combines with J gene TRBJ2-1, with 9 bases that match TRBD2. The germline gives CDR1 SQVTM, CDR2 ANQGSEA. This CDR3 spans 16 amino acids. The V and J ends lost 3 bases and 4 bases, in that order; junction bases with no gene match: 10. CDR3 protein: CSVDGIAGEKYNEQFF. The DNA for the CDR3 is TGCAGCGTTGATGGAATAGCGGGGGAAAAATACAATGAGCAGTTCTTC.

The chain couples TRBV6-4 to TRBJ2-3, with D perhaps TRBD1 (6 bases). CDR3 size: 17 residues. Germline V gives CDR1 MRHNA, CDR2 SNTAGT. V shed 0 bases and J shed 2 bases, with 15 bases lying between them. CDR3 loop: CASSDSGTGSFTDTQYF. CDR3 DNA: TGTGCCAGCAGTGACTCGGGAACAGGGTCCTTCACAGATACGCAGTATTTT.

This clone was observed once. The CDR3 DNA reads TGTGCCAGCAGGGACGAGATAGGGAGTTCCGGGGATGAGCAGTTCTTC. It encodes CASRDEIGSSGDEQFF. The genes are TRBV5-4 and TRBJ2-1, with D possibly TRBD2 on 5 matching bases. The length of the CDR3 is 16 residues. Germline lookup yields CDR1 SGHNT and CDR2 YYREEE (reference sequence). Trimming removed 5 bases from V and 8 bases from J, with 23 bases in between.

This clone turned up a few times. For the CDR3, the DNA is TGTGCCAGCAGCTTAGGAGGAGGGACAGCGAACACCGGGGAGCTGTTTTTT. It encodes CASSLGGGTANTGELFF. This chain uses TRBV11-3 with TRBJ2-2; TRBD1 might be the D (7 bases). Germline CDR1 SGHNT, CDR2 YENEEA. There are 17 residues in the CDR3. V was trimmed by 1 base and J by 0 bases, leaving 12 bases between them.

The CDR3 DNA reads TGTGCCAGCAGCCAAGATGGGGGGGCTGATGGCTACACCTTC. Its protein product is CASSQDGGADGYTF. The chain recombines TRBV4-2 with TRBJ1-2; D is possibly TRBD1 (6 bases). This CDR3 is 14 amino acids long. Germline values: CDR1 LGHNA, CDR2 YNFKEQ. V was cut by 0 bases and J by 6 bases, with 11 bases left in between.

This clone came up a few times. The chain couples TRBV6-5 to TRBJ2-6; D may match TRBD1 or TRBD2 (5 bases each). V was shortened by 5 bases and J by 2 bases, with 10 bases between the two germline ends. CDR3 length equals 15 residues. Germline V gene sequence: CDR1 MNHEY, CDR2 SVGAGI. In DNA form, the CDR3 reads TGTGCCAGCAGTGGGGGTTCTGCTGGGGCCAACGTCCTGACTTTC. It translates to CASSGGSAGANVLTF.

The CDR3 bases are TGTGCCAGCAGCTTCAGGGGTGGGGTGATGAACACTGAAGCTTTCTTT. It is translated as CASSFRGGVMNTEAFF. The rearrangement links TRBV7-2 to TRBJ1-1, with D perhaps matching TRBD1 (6 bases). Per the germline V gene, CDR1 is SGHTA and CDR2 is FQGNSA. The V gene lost 3 bases and the J gene lost 0 bases, with 14 bases spanning the gap. There are 16 residues in the CDR3. The full variable domain, its missing parts supplied by reference TRBV7-2 and TRBJ1-1, is GAGVSQSPSNKVTEKGKDVELRCDPISGHTALYWYRQSLGQGLEFLIYFQGNSAPDKSGLPSDRFSAERTGGSVSTLTIQRTQQEDSAVYLCASSFRGGVMNTEAFFGQGTRLTVV.

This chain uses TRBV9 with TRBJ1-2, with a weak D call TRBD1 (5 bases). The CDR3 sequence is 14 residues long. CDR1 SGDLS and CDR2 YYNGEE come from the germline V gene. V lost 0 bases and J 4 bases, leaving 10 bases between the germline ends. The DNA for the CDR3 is TGTGCCAGCAGCGTAGTGGGGGAGGGCTATGGCTACACCTTC. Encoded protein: CASSVVGEGYGYTF.